This TCR beta chain was identified in a study of T cells in Graves' hyperthyroidism and ophthalmopathy. Germline V CDR1 and CDR2: GTSNPN, SVGIG (reference sequence). Trimming took 0 bases from V and 0 from J, leaving 21 bases between them. The CDR3 has 18 amino acids. The diagnoses drew upon clinical symptoms, serum thyroxine and TRAb, thyroid ultrasound and orbital computed tomography. About this clonotype itself: Its matching antigen is unknown.

Using RNA transcripts as the source, TCR beta CDR3 regions were amplified. Carried out on the TCR CDR3, a first-round RT-PCR used the HTBI primer set. From the multiplex PCR reads, TCRdb called clonotypes with MiXCR, one entry per CDR3 protein. The sample shows over 350,000 distinct CDR3 sequences, 11% to 15% of them seen only once. Points from the study as a whole: Blood also showed most of the thyroid clonotypes that were expanded above 0.001.

V and J are TRBV30 and TRBJ2-7, with D perhaps matching TRBD2 (5 bases). What was sequenced was blood. The receptor was derived from a man aged 45-60 years with Graves' ophthalmopathy. CDR3 DNA sequence: TGTGCCTGGAGTGTCTCTCGCTCATCTAGCCGGAGCTCCTACGAGCAGTACTTC. As protein: CAWSVSRSSSRSSYEQYF.